These 22 T cell receptor beta chains were all obtained from the same sample, sequenced in a study of graft-versus-host responses after intestinal transplantation. These receptors' antigens are unknown. The method was immunoSEQ multiplex PCR; TCRdb's version includes in-frame clones alone and lacks a portion of them. The data hold 100,000 to 120,000 clones, with 90% to 95% observed a single time. Sequenced here: unstimulated CD8+ T cells sorted from spleen or lymph node cells, sampled before intestinal transplant. The receptors were gathered from a human donor who received an intestinal transplant.

The J gene is TRBJ1-1, the V gene TRBV5-1; unclear D gene. This CDR3 contains 15 residues. Germline-derived CDR1 and CDR2 are SGHRS and YFSETQ. The V end was cut by 2 bases, the J end by 1 base, with 12 bases between. CDR3 DNA sequence: TGCGCCAGCAGCTTCGAGCATGCCCCGAACACTGAAGCTTTCTTT. Amino acids: CASSFEHAPNTEAFF.

The chain uses TRBV5-8 and TRBJ2-3; D is uncertain. This CDR3 comprises 16 residues. V lost 1 base, J lost 0 bases, and 12 bases lay in between. Germline V lookup: CDR1 SGHTS, CDR2 YDEGEE. The CDR3 sequence: CASSLSFAVSTDTQYF. The CDR3 DNA sequence: TGTGCCAGCAGCTTGAGTTTTGCGGTTAGCACAGATACGCAGTATTTT.

The chain uses TRBV7-8 and TRBJ1-1, with 7 bases matching TRBD1. After removal of 5 bases from V and 2 bases from J, the junction contained 5 bases not matched to a gene. In germline, CDR1 is SGHVS, CDR2 FQNEAQ. The CDR3 runs 14 residues. The CDR3 sequence is CASSIDRANTEAFF. CDR3 coding DNA: TGTGCCAGCAGCATAGACAGGGCCAACACTGAAGCTTTCTTT. Full variable domain (rest looked up from reference TRBV7-8 and TRBJ1-1): GAGVSQSPRYKVAKRGQDVALRCDPISGHVSLFWYQQALGQGPEFLTYFQNEAQLDKSGLPSDRFFAERPEGSVSTLKIQRTQQEDSAVYLCASSIDRANTEAFFGQGTRLTVV.

The chain joins TRBV25-1 to TRBJ2-3; 9 positions agree with TRBD1. The V gene end was trimmed by 1 base and the J gene end by 4 bases; junction bases not matched to a gene: 6. The CDR3 is made up of 16 amino acids. CDR1 and CDR2 from the germline V gene are MGHDK and SYGVNS. The CDR3 spells CASSELQGAVADTQYF. CDR3 DNA: TGTGCCAGCAGTGAATTACAGGGGGCTGTGGCAGATACGCAGTATTTT.

This clone was recorded only once. The V gene is TRBV11-2, the J gene TRBJ1-5; perhaps TRBD1 as D (5 bases). Germline V gene lookup returns CDR1 SGHAT and CDR2 FQNNGV. This CDR3 region has 15 residues. V was clipped by 1 base and J by 1 base, with 8 bases between them. The CDR3 sequence: CASSLAWGSNQPQHF. For the CDR3, the DNA is TGTGCCAGCAGCTTAGCCTGGGGGAGCAATCAGCCCCAGCATTTT.

This clone was recorded once. This rearrangement joins TRBV28 to TRBJ1-2; 8 bases fit TRBD1. CDR3 length: 16 residues. The germline V gene encodes CDR1 MDHEN and CDR2 SYDVKM. V gave up 4 bases and J gave up 3 bases; unmatched junction bases: 10. CDR3 amino acids: CASSSSDRVEYYGYTF. DNA of the CDR3: TGTGCCAGCAGTTCATCGGACAGGGTCGAGTACTATGGCTACACCTTC.

The chain recombines TRBV19 with TRBJ1-1; no clear D. This CDR3 comprises 13 residues. Germline V gene sequence: CDR1 LNHDA, CDR2 SQIVND (reference sequence). Deletions cut 6 bases from V and 4 bases from J, with 12 bases between. This chain's CDR3 is CASSGLVATEAFF. In nucleotides, the CDR3 is TGTGCCAGTAGCGGCCTGGTTGCCACTGAAGCTTTCTTT.

The count of this clone is one. The J gene is TRBJ1-1, the V gene TRBV12-5; D is perhaps TRBD1 (6 bases). Germline CDR1 LGHNT, CDR2 FRNRAP. This CDR3 is 15 amino acids long. Deletions cut 6 bases from V and 0 bases from J, with 14 bases between. CDR3 in DNA: TGTGCTAGTGGCCAGCGCGGGGGCTTGAACACTGAAGCTTTCTTT. Amino acid sequence: CASGQRGGLNTEAFF.

The chain is built from TRBV19 and TRBJ2-3; D gene uncertain. The V end lost 5 bases, the J end lost 3 bases, and 9 bases lay between the germline ends. CDR3 length equals 13 residues. Germline CDR1 and CDR2: LNHDA and SQIVND (reference sequence). The CDR3 DNA sequence: TGTGCCAGTAGTTGGTTGGGGACAGATACGCAGTATTTT. It yields the protein CASSWLGTDTQYF.

CDR3 coding DNA: TGTGCCAGCAGTGAAATCAGGGGGCGCGTCGAGCAGTACTTC. Residues: CASSEIRGRVEQYF. J is TRBJ2-7 and V is TRBV25-1; TRBD1 matches at 8 bases. V lost 2 bases to trimming and J lost 6 bases; unmatched junction nucleotides: 6. Germline V gene data show CDR1 as MGHDK and CDR2 as SYGVNS. The CDR3 extends over 14 amino acids.

A note on this clone: This sample also contains other DNA sequences that code for the same CDR3. V is TRBV5-1 and J is TRBJ2-2; D not resolved. The CDR3 sequence is 12 residues long. V dropped 3 bases and J dropped 2 bases, with 2 bases sitting between them. Germline V CDR1 and CDR2: SGHRS, YFSETQ. CDR3 nucleotides: TGCGCCAGCAGCTCTAACACCGGGGAGCTGTTTTTT. Translated: CASSSNTGELFF.

V and J are TRBV25-1 and TRBJ1-2; the D is unclear. The CDR3 has 14 amino acids. The germline V gene encodes CDR1 MGHDK and CDR2 SYGVNS. V was cut by 0 bases and J by 5 bases, with 10 bases left in between. The CDR3 here is CASSEYRSDYGYTF. The CDR3 nucleotides are TGTGCCAGCAGTGAATATAGGTCAGATTATGGCTACACCTTC.

V gene TRBV6-5 combines with J gene TRBJ2-1, with TRBD2 matching over 8 bases. Trimming cost V 4 bases and J 4 bases; bases outside gene matches: 3. The CDR3 has 14 amino acids. In germline, CDR1 is MNHEY, CDR2 SVGAGI. Here the CDR3 DNA reads TGTGCCAGCAGTTCCAGCGGGAGTTACAATGAGCAGTTCTTC. It codes for CASSSSGSYNEQFF.

The rearrangement joins TRBV6-6 to TRBJ2-5; 7 positions agree with TRBD2. Trimming cost V 6 bases and J 2 bases; bases outside gene matches: 9. Germline-derived CDR1 and CDR2 are MNHNY and SVGAGI (reference sequence). This CDR3 contains 15 residues. CDR3: CASSPGASGQETQYF. The CDR3 DNA is TGTGCCAGCAGCCCCGGAGCTAGCGGACAAGAGACCCAGTACTTC.

This clone has only one observation. The rearrangement links TRBV27 to TRBJ1-2, with D possibly being TRBD1 (5 bases). The CDR3 totals 13 residues. Trimming cost V 3 bases and J 3 bases, with 8 bases left between them. Germline-derived CDR1 and CDR2 are MNHEY and SMNVEV (reference sequence). For the CDR3, the DNA is TGTGCCAGCAGTTTGTCGGGGGACTATGGCTACACCTTC. It translates to CASSLSGDYGYTF.

The chain combines TRBV7-8 with TRBJ1-5; unclear D gene. V lost 4 bases and J 4 bases, leaving 11 bases between the germline ends. Germline values: CDR1 SGHVS, CDR2 FQNEAQ. The CDR3 has 14 residues. In nucleotides, the CDR3 is TGTGCCAGCAGCTCCTACAGTGCTAATCAGCCCCAGCATTTT. The encoded protein is CASSSYSANQPQHF.

The chain links TRBV7-9 to TRBJ1-1; D is unclear. V was cut by 0 bases and J by 1 base, with 12 bases left in between. Germline V gene sequence: CDR1 SEHNR, CDR2 FQNEAQ (reference sequence). This CDR3 has 16 amino acids. CDR3 in DNA: TGTGCCAGCAGCTTAGCGGGCAGCCGATCGAACACTGAAGCTTTCTTT. Translated: CASSLAGSRSNTEAFF.

V is TRBV7-9 and J is TRBJ2-1, with TRBD2 matching over 13 bases. The CDR3 is made up of 15 amino acids. The trim removed 4 bases at V and 6 bases at J, leaving 3 bases unmatched. The germline CDR1 and CDR2 sequences are SEHNR and FQNEAQ (reference sequence). The CDR3: CASSYGLAGVNEQFF. In DNA form, the CDR3 reads TGTGCCAGCAGCTACGGACTAGCGGGAGTCAATGAGCAGTTCTTC.

The count of this clone is one. The same CDR3 also results from other DNA sequences found in this sample. The rearrangement joins TRBV19 to TRBJ2-1, with 7 positions matching TRBD2. Germline values: CDR1 LNHDA, CDR2 SQIVND (reference sequence). Trimming removed 4 bases from V and 0 bases from J; junction bases left unmatched: 0. This CDR3 has 14 amino acids. Written as DNA, the CDR3 is TGTGCCAGTAGTAGCGGGAGCTCCTACAATGAGCAGTTCTTC. Its protein is CASSSGSSYNEQFF.

The chain recombines TRBV9 with TRBJ1-5; D may be TRBD1 (5 bases). Germline-derived CDR1 and CDR2 are SGDLS and YYNGEE. The CDR3 runs to 15 residues. Trimming removed 4 bases from V and 0 bases from J, with 11 bases in between. For the CDR3, the DNA is TGTGCCAGCAGCCCGGGGACGGCTAGCAATCAGCCCCAGCATTTT. Amino acid sequence: CASSPGTASNQPQHF.

The gene calls are TRBV5-4 and TRBJ1-1, with D possibly matching TRBD1 (6 bases). This CDR3 has 12 residues. V was shortened by 0 bases and J by 7 bases, with 7 bases between the two germline ends. CDR1 and CDR2 (germline): SGHNT, YYREEE (reference sequence). The CDR3 loop is CASSLGDNEAFF. CDR3 nucleotide sequence: TGTGCCAGCAGCTTGGGGGACAATGAAGCTTTCTTT.

This rearrangement joins TRBV7-3 to TRBJ2-1, with TRBD2 identical over 7 bases. This CDR3 comprises 16 residues. V lost 5 bases and J lost 8; bases outside the gene matches: 15. The germline V gene encodes CDR1 SGHTA and CDR2 FQGTGA. The CDR3 loop reads CASSPLWWEGRDEQFF. CDR3 coding DNA: TGTGCCAGCAGCCCTCTGTGGTGGGAGGGCCGGGATGAGCAGTTCTTC.